This T cell receptor beta chain comes out of a study of CD8 T cells in Susac syndrome. The germline CDR1 and CDR2 sequences are LNHDA and SQIVND (reference sequence). Trimming took 9 bases from V and 1 from J; bases not matched to a gene: 6. The CDR3 length is 13 residues. Sequencing of TCR beta was performed on blood CD8+ T cells and on blood CD4+ T cells. TEMRA cells were FACS-enriched and CD8+ and CD4+ T cells negatively isolated. Reverse transcription of about 0.5 to 1 ug RNA was performed with random hexamers. Amplification of TCR beta CDR3 across 54 Vbeta and 13 Jbeta was performed with immunoSEQ multiplex PCR. A single record per CDR3 protein comes from TCRdb applying MiXCR to the immunoSEQ multiplex PCR reads. This table holds some 90,000 distinct CDR3 sequences, 85% to 95% found once.

The receptor comes from a human donor in good health. Sequencing was carried out using CD8+ T cells from PBMCs. V is TRBV19 and J is TRBJ2-7; 7 bases agree with TRBD1. CDR3 nucleotides: TGTGCCAGCCTGGACAGGATTTCCTACGAGCAGTACTTC. This translates into CASLDRISYEQYF.